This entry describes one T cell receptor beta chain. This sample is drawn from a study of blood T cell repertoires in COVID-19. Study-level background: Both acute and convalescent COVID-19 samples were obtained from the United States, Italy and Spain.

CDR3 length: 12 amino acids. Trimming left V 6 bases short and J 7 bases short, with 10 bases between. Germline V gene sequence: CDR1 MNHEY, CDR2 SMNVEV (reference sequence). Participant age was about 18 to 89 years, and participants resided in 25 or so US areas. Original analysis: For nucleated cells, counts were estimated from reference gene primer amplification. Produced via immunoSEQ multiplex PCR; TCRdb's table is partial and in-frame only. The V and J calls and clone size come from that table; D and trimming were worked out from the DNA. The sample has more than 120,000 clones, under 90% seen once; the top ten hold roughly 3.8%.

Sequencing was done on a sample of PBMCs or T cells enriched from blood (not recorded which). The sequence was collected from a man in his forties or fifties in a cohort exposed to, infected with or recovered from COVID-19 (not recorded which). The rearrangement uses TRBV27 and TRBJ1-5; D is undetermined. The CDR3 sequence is CASSPTGQPQHF. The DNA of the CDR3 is TGTGCCAGCAGCCCAACGGGACAGCCCCAGCATTTT.